This TCR beta chain is from a study of blood T cell repertoires in COVID-19. The overall study: The United States, Italy and Spain supplied acute and convalescent COVID-19 samples. In each case, the material was cDNA or gDNA derived from T cells, B-cell-depleted T cells, or PBMCs.

In the study's own analysis: Estimated nucleated cell counts came from reference gene primer amplification. Sequencing used immunoSEQ multiplex PCR; TCRdb keeps in-frame clones, though not all of them. V, J and clone size were drawn from that table, and D and trimming were deduced from the DNA. The repertoire consists of some 77,000 clones, with about 79% occurring once and the leading ten covering over 25%. After removal of 0 bases from V and 4 bases from J, the junction contained 13 bases not matched to a gene. CDR3 length: 19 amino acids. Germline V gene data show CDR1 as LGHNA and CDR2 as YSLEER.

This sequence was found in a man between 65 and 79 years old with acute or convalescent COVID-19. Sequenced input: peripheral blood. The chain couples TRBV4-3 to TRBJ2-1; TRBD1 agrees at 9 bases. The DNA for the CDR3 is TGCGCCAGCAGCCAAGATGGGACAGGGTCATTTAATCATTACAATGAGCAGTTCTTC. It codes for CASSQDGTGSFNHYNEQFF.